This record covers a single T cell receptor (beta chain). The data are from a study of CD8+ T cells in alopecia areata. Described treatment: oral pan-JAK inhibitor, 5-10 mg twice daily. Extracted RNA was reverse transcribed into cDNA, the sequencing template. Generated by immunoSEQ multiplex PCR, the TCRdb table keeps only in-frame clones and is missing some. The repertoire holds fewer than 200,000 clones, less than 70% seen once, with approximately 14% in the top ten. The receptor's source is a human donor with alopecia areata. The sample here was CD4+ T cells sorted from blood, taken at week 24, from a patient treated with tofacitinib.

The chain's CDR3 is CASSLEPRNTGELFF. The CDR3 region has the DNA TGCGCCAGCAGCTTGGAACCGAGGAACACCGGGGAGCTGTTTTTT. This chain connects TRBV5-1 to TRBJ2-2; D is undetermined. The CDR3 is 15 residues long. Trimming pared 0 bases from V and 1 base from J, leaving 7 bases between. Germline CDR1 is SGHRS and CDR2 is YFSETQ.